The entry that follows covers one T cell receptor beta chain sequence. This record belongs to a study of blood T cell repertoires in COVID-19. Germline V gene lookup returns CDR1 KGHSH and CDR2 LQKENI. The CDR3 contains 17 residues. The ends were cut back, 0 bases at V and 0 bases at J, with 12 bases in the middle. The table came from immunoSEQ multiplex PCR; TCRdb's copy has only in-frame clones and leaves some out. The table has 65,000 to 70,000 clones, 87% seen once; the top ten hold under 6.5%. The chain is built from TRBV18 and TRBJ1-3; perhaps TRBD1 as D (5 bases). The source material was peripheral blood. This TCR came from a man aged 50 or older with active COVID-19. The CDR3 nucleotides are TGTGCCAGCTCACCACCGGTTTACAGGCACTCTGGAAACACCATATATTTT. Its translation is CASSPPVYRHSGNTIYF.